Presented here are 16 T cell receptor beta chains from one specimen sequenced in a study of T cell responses to AZD1222 COVID-19 vaccine. Using immunoSEQ multiplex PCR, the repertoire was profiled, and TCRdb retains in-frame clones only, with some absent. The sample consists of some 120,000 clones, 80% to 90% of them appearing once. The starting material was peripheral blood, obtained on day 0 of AZD1222 vaccination. The receptor set was obtained from an adult in good health.

The chain is built from TRBV27 and TRBJ2-3, with D uncertain. The CDR3 length is 12 residues. V was trimmed by 8 bases and J by 2 bases, leaving 8 bases between them. The germline gives CDR1 MNHEY, CDR2 SMNVEV (reference sequence). CDR3 DNA sequence: TGTGCCAGCTGGGGTTCCACAGATACGCAGTATTTT. It translates to CASWGSTDTQYF.

This clone appeared once. The chain is built from TRBV29-1 and TRBJ2-3; maybe TRBD1 (5 bases). The CDR3 extends over 14 amino acids. Germline CDR1 is SQVTM and CDR2 is ANQGSEA. Trimming left V 4 bases short and J 2 bases short, with 13 bases between. DNA of the CDR3: TGCAGCGTTGCTTTAGGGGCCTACACAGATACGCAGTATTTT. Protein sequence: CSVALGAYTDTQYF.

This clone appeared a single time. J is TRBJ2-7 and V is TRBV19; D is uncertain. The CDR3 is 13 amino acids. V was cut by 5 bases and J by 2 bases, with 10 bases left in between. Germline values: CDR1 LNHDA, CDR2 SQIVND (reference sequence). CDR3 in DNA: TGTGCCAGTAGTTTAGGCAGGACCTACGAGCAGTACTTC. It yields the protein CASSLGRTYEQYF.

This sequence joins TRBV14 and TRBJ2-1, with no clear D. Trimming pared 1 base from V and 8 bases from J, leaving 6 bases between. The CDR3 covers 12 residues. Looked up from germline, CDR1 is SGHDN and CDR2 is FVKESK. CDR3 protein: CASSQAKYEQFF. The CDR3 DNA sequence: TGTGCCAGCAGCCAAGCCAAATATGAGCAGTTCTTC.

This clone was found a few times. V is TRBV5-6 and J is TRBJ2-7; TRBD2 aligns across 9 bases. This CDR3 is built from 13 residues. V was clipped by 5 bases and J by 0 bases; unmatched bases: 0. CDR1 and CDR2 from the germline V gene are SGHDT and YYEEEE. CDR3 amino acids: CASRTSGSYEQYF. CDR3 coding DNA: TGTGCCAGCAGGACTAGCGGCTCCTACGAGCAGTACTTC.

This clone was seen a handful of times. This sequence joins TRBV19 and TRBJ1-2; 9 bases are shared with TRBD1. Germline-derived CDR1 and CDR2 are LNHDA and SQIVND (reference sequence). The CDR3 extends over 16 amino acids. Trimming cost V 9 bases and J 4 bases; bases outside gene matches: 15. CDR3 nucleotide sequence: TGTGCCAGCAGACTTTCCGGGACAGGGTCTCTCTATGGCTACACCTTC. It is translated as CASRLSGTGSLYGYTF.

V and J are TRBV7-9 and TRBJ1-2, with 8 bases matching TRBD1. CDR1 and CDR2 (germline): SEHNR, FQNEAQ (reference sequence). This CDR3 has 12 amino acids. The J segment lost 7 bases and the V segment lost 3 bases, leaving 1 base of the junction unmatched. CDR3 coding DNA: TGTGCCAGCAGCTTCGACAGGGGTGGCTACACCTTC. Translating gives CASSFDRGGYTF.

The CDR3 here is CAWSVRPGLGPQHF. CDR3 nucleotides: TGTGCCTGGAGTGTAAGGCCAGGTTTGGGCCCCCAGCATTTT. This chain joins TRBV30 and TRBJ1-5; D unclear. Germline lookup yields CDR1 GTSNPN and CDR2 SVGIG (reference sequence). V shed 0 bases and J shed 10 bases, with 16 bases lying between them. This CDR3 has 14 residues.

This clone was recorded a few times. The J gene is TRBJ2-1, the V gene TRBV6-5, with 8 positions matching TRBD2. Germline V gene data show CDR1 as MNHEY and CDR2 as SVGAGI. The CDR3 has 16 residues. Losses at the gene ends were 2 bases for V and 0 bases for J; bases not matched to a gene: 3. The CDR3: CASSYGLASSYNEQFF. The CDR3 DNA reads TGTGCCAGCAGTTACGGACTAGCAAGCTCCTACAATGAGCAGTTCTTC.

The CDR3 protein is CASSPLTGNYGYTF. For the CDR3, the DNA is TGTGCCAGCAGTCCTCTAACAGGCAACTATGGCTACACCTTC. This chain links TRBV27 with TRBJ1-2, with D perhaps TRBD1 (5 bases). V was shortened by 5 bases and J by 2 bases, with 12 bases between the two germline ends. CDR3 length: 14 amino acids. Germline V lookup: CDR1 MNHEY, CDR2 SMNVEV (reference sequence).

The chain employs TRBV9 and TRBJ1-2; no firm D call. The CDR3 consists of 12 residues. V dropped 0 bases and J dropped 6 bases, with 6 bases sitting between them. The V gene's germline CDR1 is SGDLS and CDR2 YYNGEE. The CDR3 bases are TGTGCCAGCAGCGTAGGAGAGGATGGCTACACCTTC. It codes for CASSVGEDGYTF.

The J gene is TRBJ2-7, the V gene TRBV19; 8 bases agree with TRBD2. CDR1 is LNHDA and CDR2 is SQIVND in the germline V gene (reference sequence). The CDR3 runs 15 residues. V was clipped by 1 base and J by 1 base; unmatched bases: 3. DNA of the CDR3: TGTGCCAGTAGTATAGTTGCGGGAGGTTCCTACGAGCAGTACTTC. Its protein is CASSIVAGGSYEQYF.

The chain combines TRBV5-1 with TRBJ2-6, with TRBD1 matching over 11 bases. The CDR3 is made up of 19 amino acids. V lost 4 bases to trimming and J lost 3 bases; unmatched junction nucleotides: 12. Germline V gene data show CDR1 as SGHRS and CDR2 as YFSETQ. The CDR3 DNA reads TGCGCCAGCAGCATCCTCCGGGACAGGGGGTCTTTTGGGGCCAACGTCCTGACTTTC. Its protein product is CASSILRDRGSFGANVLTF.

The J gene is TRBJ1-2, the V gene TRBV5-4; D might be TRBD1 (6 bases). Looked up from germline, CDR1 is SGHNT and CDR2 is YYREEE (reference sequence). Between the trimmed V and J ends, which lost 1 base and 2 bases, there was a span of 12 bases. CDR3 size: 15 residues. Here the CDR3 DNA reads TGTGCCAGCAGCTTGATAAGGGGGGGCAACTATGGCTACACCTTC. It codes for CASSLIRGGNYGYTF.

This rearrangement joins TRBV6-2 or TRBV6-3 to TRBJ1-6; D may be TRBD1 (5 bases). The CDR3 loop spans 16 amino acids. Germline V gene data show CDR1 as MNHEY and CDR2 as SVGEGT. Trimming took off 4 bases at V and 0 bases at J, with 10 bases between the two ends. The CDR3 nucleotides are TGTGCCAGCAGTTGGGACCTCAGCTCCTATAATTCACCCCTCCACTTT. It translates to CASSWDLSSYNSPLHF.

J is TRBJ2-7 and V is TRBV9; maybe TRBD1 (6 bases). Germline CDR1 is SGDLS and CDR2 is YYNGEE. CDR3 length equals 15 residues. V was trimmed by 3 bases and J by 2 bases, leaving 15 bases between them. The CDR3 DNA reads TGTGCCAGCAGCGCCCGACAGGTCGCAACCTACGAGCAGTACTTC. Translated: CASSARQVATYEQYF.